This T cell receptor (beta chain) was profiled in a study of cytomegalovirus exposure and HLA in healthy donors. Study results and limitations: It is likely that the observed cluster of highly shared sequence variants was a sequencing artifact. A later examination showed that TCR association rates differed by HLA locus, with DRB1 most and HLA-C fewest.

Both 60 Vbeta primers and 13 Jbeta primers went into the PCR. TCRdb's copy holds only in-frame clones and misses some; the assay was immunoSEQ multiplex PCR. The sample includes 150,000 to 200,000 clones, roughly 80% seen only once; the top ten take approximately 2.9%. About this clone itself: Its specificity is unknown.

This CDR3 contains 10 residues. Looked up from germline, CDR1 is WNHNN and CDR2 is SYGVQD (reference sequence). Trimming pared 9 bases from V and 4 bases from J, leaving 5 bases between. This rearrangement joins TRBV10-1 to TRBJ2-3; D is unclear. Specimen: PBMCs. The sequence was collected from a female donor in good health and CMV-seronegative. CDR3: CAREPDTQYF. CDR3 nucleotides: TGCGCCAGAGAGCCAGATACGCAGTATTTT.